This T cell receptor (beta chain) appears in the sequencing data of a study of T cell repertoires in cytomegalovirus infection. Study background: Carrying CMV and the relevant HLA type showed in public TCR beta signatures. Study observations and caveats: Based on cumulative public TCR beta family frequency, carriers of CMV plus the relevant HLA were identified.

From the reads, TCRdb called clonotypes with MiXCR, one entry per CDR3 protein. The profile shows approximately 300,000 distinct CDR3 sequences, just under 30% of them singletons. This clonotype was recorded at least ten times. Its target is unknown. J was trimmed by 4 bases and V by 6 bases; bases with no gene match: 8. The CDR3 spans 15 residues. Per the germline V gene, CDR1 is MNHNS and CDR2 is SASEGT. V gene TRBV6-1 combines with J gene TRBJ2-2; 7 bases fit TRBD1. The receptor's source is a human donor in good health (CMV status not recorded). Some clones in this sample may be carry-over from other donors' samples. The sequenced sample was cultured PBMCs, obtained from culture after CMV antigen stimulation. CDR3 sequence (DNA): TGTGCCAGCAGCAAAGGGGGCTACGGCACCGGGGAGCTGTTTTTT. Translating gives CASSKGGYGTGELFF.